The 18 T cell receptor beta chains listed next were all sequenced from one sample in a study of cytomegalovirus exposure and HLA in healthy donors (dated by TCRdb to about 2017). Libraries came from the immunoSEQ multiplex PCR assay. For the multiplex PCR, a mixture combining 60 forward primers for TCR Vbeta segments and 13 reverse primers for TCR Jbeta segments was used. In TCRdb, the immuneACCESS table is reduced to in-frame sequences with V and J assigned. These tables do not hold every clone; where another copy was compared, an unresolved V gene accounts for under half, and the others remain unexplained. The sample table holds over 150,000 clones, of which roughly 76% were seen once. The top ten clonotypes cover over 1.3% of the sample. Sequences were obtained from PBMCs. These receptors were collected from a man in his 60s in good health and CMV-seronegative.

The chain uses TRBV28 and TRBJ2-7, with 7 nucleotides matching TRBD1. The tail of the sequence fits TRBJ2-1 better, so the J call may be wrong. CDR1 and CDR2 (germline): MDHEN, SYDVKM. CDR3 length: 15 amino acids. CDR3: CASSPGTVIAYEQFF. Written as DNA, the CDR3 is TGTGCCAGCAGCCCTGGGACAGTCATCGCCTACGAGCAGTTCTTC.

The J gene is TRBJ1-3, the V gene TRBV28; TRBD1 matches at 9 bases. The CDR3 contains 15 residues. Germline CDR1 reads MDHEN; CDR2 reads SYDVKM. V shed 5 bases and J 0 bases; nucleotides not matched to a gene: 2. CDR3 amino acids: CASSPQGASGNTIYF. CDR3 nucleotides: TGTGCCAGCAGTCCACAGGGGGCCTCTGGAAACACCATATATTTT.

The chain combines TRBV27 with TRBJ2-1; 12 bases line up with TRBD2. From germline, CDR1 is MNHEY and CDR2 SMNVEV (reference sequence). CDR3 length: 15 residues. The V segment lost 8 bases and the J segment 6 bases; nucleotides outside the gene matches: 8. CDR3 residues: CASGGLAGRFNEQFF. In nucleotides, the CDR3 is TGTGCCAGCGGCGGACTAGCGGGAAGGTTCAATGAGCAGTTCTTC.

The chain carries TRBV15 and TRBJ2-7; 8 bases line up with TRBD2. The junction had 4 bases not matched to a gene; V was cut back by 5 bases and J by 7 bases. The CDR3 sequence is 12 residues long. Germline loops: CDR1 LNHNV, CDR2 YYDKDF (reference sequence). CDR3 residues: CATSAGGGEQYF. As DNA, the CDR3 is TGTGCCACCAGCGCGGGGGGCGGGGAGCAGTACTTC.

As to this clone: Other DNA sequences in this specimen translate into the identical CDR3. The rearrangement uses TRBV5-1 and TRBJ1-5, with D hard to call. CDR1 and CDR2 (germline): SGHRS, YFSETQ. The CDR3 extends over 16 amino acids. V gave up 0 bases and J gave up 0 bases, with 10 bases separating them. CDR3 region: CASSLGEGDSNQPQHF. The CDR3 DNA follows: TGCGCCAGCAGCTTGGGGGAGGGTGATAGCAATCAGCCCCAGCATTTT.

This clone was found once. The chain has TRBV5-4 and TRBJ2-5; 13 bases align to TRBD2. This CDR3 is built from 16 residues. Germline V gene sequence: CDR1 SGHNT, CDR2 YYREEE (reference sequence). Germline trimming cut 3 bases from V and 5 bases from J; bases unmatched to any gene: 7. CDR3 in amino acids: CASSYTSGGALETQYF. The CDR3 nucleotides read TGTGCCAGCAGCTACACTAGCGGGGGGGCTCTGGAGACCCAGTACTTC.

The chain links TRBV4-3 to TRBJ2-1; 11 bases agree with TRBD2. V gave up 4 bases and J gave up 3 bases; unmatched junction bases: 5. The V gene's germline CDR1 is LGHNA and CDR2 YSLEER. The CDR3 has 16 residues. The CDR3 DNA sequence: TGCGCCAGCAGCCCTGGACTAGCGGGTCGCTACAATGAGCAGTTCTTC. Residues: CASSPGLAGRYNEQFF.

This chain joins TRBV6-6 and TRBJ2-3; 9 bases are shared with TRBD1. Per germline, CDR1 MNHNY and CDR2 SVGAGI (reference sequence). Trimming removed 6 bases from V and 10 bases from J; junction bases left unmatched: 14. The CDR3 has 15 amino acids. The CDR3 spells CASRTDRGRVLAQYF. The CDR3, as DNA: TGTGCCAGCAGAACCGACAGGGGGAGGGTCTTGGCGCAGTATTTT.

The V call is TRBV5-8, the J call TRBJ2-7; 10 bases agree with TRBD2. Germline V gene data show CDR1 as SGHTS and CDR2 as YDEGEE. Germline trimming cut 4 bases from V and 7 bases from J; bases unmatched to any gene: 11. CDR3 length: 15 amino acids. The CDR3 loop is CASSAGLAGVIEQYF. CDR3 sequence (DNA): TGTGCCAGCAGCGCCGGGCTAGCGGGAGTTATAGAGCAGTACTTC.

The gene calls are TRBV19 and TRBJ2-1; TRBD2 matches at 13 bases. This CDR3 has 17 residues. The trim removed 0 bases at V and 5 bases at J, leaving 4 bases unmatched. Per the germline V gene, CDR1 is LNHDA and CDR2 is SQIVND (reference sequence). The CDR3 reads CASSIESGLAGNNEQFF. In DNA, the CDR3 is TGTGCCAGTAGTATAGAATCGGGACTAGCGGGAAACAATGAGCAGTTCTTC. The entire variable domain, with the rest obtained from reference TRBV19 and TRBJ2-1, is as follows: DGGITQSPKYLFRKEGQNVTLSCEQNLNHDAMYWYRQDPGQGLRLIYYSQIVNDFQKGDIAEGYSVSREKKESFPLTVTSAQKNPTAFYLCASSIESGLAGNNEQFFGPGTRLTVL.

The J gene is TRBJ1-2, the V gene TRBV6-6; TRBD1 is a possible D gene (5 bases). Trimming shortened V by 6 bases and J by 8 bases, and 13 bases separated the two germline ends. CDR1 and CDR2 (germline): MNHNY, SVGAGI (reference sequence). The CDR3 spans 12 residues. Here the CDR3 reads CASSRQGGGYTF. The CDR3 bases are TGTGCCAGCAGCCGGCAGGGCGGAGGCTACACCTTC.

This chain links TRBV5-1 with TRBJ2-7; TRBD2 matches at 11 bases. The ends lost 4 bases at V and 0 bases at J; junction bases unmatched: 6. Germline CDR1 SGHRS, CDR2 YFSETQ. The CDR3 covers 16 residues. CDR3 protein: CASSQLAGEGSYEQYF. In DNA, the CDR3 is TGCGCCAGCAGCCAACTAGCGGGAGAGGGCTCCTACGAGCAGTACTTC.

Only a few counts were recorded for this clone. The chain links TRBV6-5 to TRBJ2-3; 10 bases line up with TRBD2. Germline V gene data show CDR1 as MNHEY and CDR2 as SVGAGI. This CDR3 comprises 16 residues. J was trimmed by 1 base and V by 4 bases; bases with no gene match: 5. CDR3 amino acids: CASSFSTSGRTDTQYF. The CDR3 bases are TGTGCCAGCAGTTTTTCGACTAGCGGGCGCACAGATACGCAGTATTTT.

V is TRBV4-3 and J is TRBJ2-3; 12 positions agree with TRBD2. Germline CDR1 reads LGHNA; CDR2 reads YSLEER. This CDR3 region has 16 residues. The junction had 5 bases not matched to a gene; V was cut back by 4 bases and J by 3 bases. The CDR3 nucleotides are TGCGCCAGCAGCCTCGGACTAGCGGGAACGACAGATACGCAGTATTTT. Encoded protein: CASSLGLAGTTDTQYF.

J is TRBJ1-6 and V is TRBV4-1, with a tentative D call TRBD1 (5 bases). The CDR3 sequence is 16 residues long. Trimming removed 4 bases at V and 8 bases at J, with 18 bases between. Germline V gene sequence: CDR1 MGHRA, CDR2 YSYEKL. The CDR3 DNA sequence: TGCGCCAGCAGCCCTCAAGGAGACAGTGTGGATTCACCCCTCCACTTT. Translated: CASSPQGDSVDSPLHF.

The chain combines TRBV30 with TRBJ1-2; no reliable D call. This CDR3 has 11 amino acids. Germline CDR1 reads GTSNPN; CDR2 reads SVGIG (reference sequence). Trimming shortened V by 1 base and J by 8 bases, and 8 bases separated the two germline ends. The chain's CDR3 is CAWSGRGGYTF. The CDR3 DNA reads TGTGCCTGGAGTGGGAGAGGCGGCTACACCTTC.

The J gene is TRBJ1-2, the V gene TRBV14, with 8 bases matching TRBD1. CDR3 length: 16 residues. Trimming took 0 bases from V and 7 from J; bases not matched to a gene: 10. From germline, CDR1 is SGHDN and CDR2 FVKESK. Here the CDR3 reads CASSQELDRVIGGYTF. DNA for the CDR3: TGTGCCAGCAGCCAAGAGCTGGACAGGGTCATCGGTGGCTACACCTTC.

This chain joins TRBV11-2 and TRBJ2-1; 13 bases line up with TRBD2. In germline, CDR1 is SGHAT, CDR2 FQNNGV. This CDR3 contains 16 residues. V gave up 4 bases and J gave up 11 bases; unmatched junction bases: 11. CDR3 DNA: TGTGCCAGCAGCTCCATCGGGACTAGCGGGACAATAAAGCAGTTCTTC. Protein: CASSSIGTSGTIKQFF.